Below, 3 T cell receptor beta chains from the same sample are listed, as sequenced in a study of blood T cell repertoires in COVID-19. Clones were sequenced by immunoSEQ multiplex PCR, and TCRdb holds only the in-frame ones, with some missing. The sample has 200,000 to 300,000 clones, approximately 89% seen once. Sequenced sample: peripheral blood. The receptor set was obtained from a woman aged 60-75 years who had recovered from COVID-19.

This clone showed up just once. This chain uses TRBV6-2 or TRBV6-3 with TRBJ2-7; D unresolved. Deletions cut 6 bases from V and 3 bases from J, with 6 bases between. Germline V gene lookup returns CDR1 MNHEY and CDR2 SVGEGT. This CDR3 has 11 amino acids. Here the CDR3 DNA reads TGTGCCAGCAGCGTTAACTACGAGCAGTACTTC. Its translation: CASSVNYEQYF.

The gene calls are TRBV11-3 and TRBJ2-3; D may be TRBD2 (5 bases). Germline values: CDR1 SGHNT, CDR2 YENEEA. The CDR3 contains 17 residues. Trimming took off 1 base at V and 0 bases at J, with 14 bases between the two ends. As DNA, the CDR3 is TGTGCCAGCAGCTTAGGAAGGGAGAGTCCTAGCACAGATACGCAGTATTTT. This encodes CASSLGRESPSTDTQYF. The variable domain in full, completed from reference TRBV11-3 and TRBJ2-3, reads EAGVVQSPRYKIIEKKQPVAFWCNPISGHNTLYWYLQNLGQGPELLIRYENEEAVDDSQLPKDRFSAERLKGVDSTLKIQPAELGDSAVYLCASSLGRESPSTDTQYFGPGTRLTVL.

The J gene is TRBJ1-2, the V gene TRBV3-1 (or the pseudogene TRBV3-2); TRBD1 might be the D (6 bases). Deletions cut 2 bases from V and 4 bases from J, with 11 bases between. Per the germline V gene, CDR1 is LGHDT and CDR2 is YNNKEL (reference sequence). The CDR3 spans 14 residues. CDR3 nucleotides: TGTGCCAGCAGCCAACCCGACAGGAGCTATGGCTACACCTTC. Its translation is CASSQPDRSYGYTF.